The sequence of this T cell receptor beta chain was determined in a study of CD8 T cells in ankylosing spondylitis. Study outcomes and limitations: From matched ankylosing spondylitis synovial fluid, disease-linked clones were reportedly recovered at significantly enriched levels. Blood of patients with ankylosing spondylitis appeared to be characterized by a TCR beta motif of several highly homologous variants.

This clonotype was picked up a small number of times. Its antigen is as yet unknown. Using its own MiXCR run on the 5' RACE reads, TCRdb lists one record per CDR3 protein. The sample carries 700,000 to 1,000,000 distinct CDR3 sequences, 10% to 15% recorded once. Trimming stripped 2 bases from V and 10 bases from J, with 18 bases between. The CDR3 runs to 15 residues. Per germline, CDR1 SGHTS and CDR2 YDEGEE. This receptor was taken from a male donor with ankylosing spondylitis. The chain employs TRBV5-8 and TRBJ1-4, with TRBD1 as a possible D gene (6 bases). The sample comprised blood, either unsorted or a sorted T cell fraction (not recorded which). This CDR3 reads CASSFSGAFEGKLFF. The CDR3 DNA reads TGTGCCAGCAGCTTTTCGGGGGCGTTCGAAGGAAAACTGTTTTTT.